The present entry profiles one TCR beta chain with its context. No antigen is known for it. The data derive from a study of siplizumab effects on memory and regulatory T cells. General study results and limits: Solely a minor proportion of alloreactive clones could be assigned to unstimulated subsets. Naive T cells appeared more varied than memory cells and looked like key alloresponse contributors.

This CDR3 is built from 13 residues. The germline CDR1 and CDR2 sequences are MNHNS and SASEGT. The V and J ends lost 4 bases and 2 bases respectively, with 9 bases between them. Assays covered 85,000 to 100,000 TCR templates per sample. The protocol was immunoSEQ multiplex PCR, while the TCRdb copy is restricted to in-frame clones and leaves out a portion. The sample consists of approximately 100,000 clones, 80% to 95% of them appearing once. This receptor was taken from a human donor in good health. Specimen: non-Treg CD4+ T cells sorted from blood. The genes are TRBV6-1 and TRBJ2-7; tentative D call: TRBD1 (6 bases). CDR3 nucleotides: TGTGCCAGCAGTGCAGGGGACGCCTACGAGCAGTACTTC. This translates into CASSAGDAYEQYF.